This T cell receptor beta chain was found in a study of blood T cell repertoires in COVID-19. Assay used: immunoSEQ multiplex PCR; TCRdb lists only in-frame clones, some missing. Counted here are about 410,000 clones, about 91% occurring once; the ten biggest clones make up about 1.6%. J gave up 8 bases and V 4 bases, and 5 bases lay outside the gene matches. The CDR3 runs 15 residues. Germline loops: CDR1 KGHDR, CDR2 SFDVKD. This TCR was recovered from a middle-aged woman with COVID-19, enrolled during active disease. Sample: peripheral blood. V usage is TRBV24-1 and J usage is TRBJ1-4; 11 bases are a match to TRBD1. CDR3 DNA sequence: TGTGCCACCAGTGACCCCGGGACAGGGGGGGAAAAACTGTTTTTT. Protein: CATSDPGTGGEKLFF.